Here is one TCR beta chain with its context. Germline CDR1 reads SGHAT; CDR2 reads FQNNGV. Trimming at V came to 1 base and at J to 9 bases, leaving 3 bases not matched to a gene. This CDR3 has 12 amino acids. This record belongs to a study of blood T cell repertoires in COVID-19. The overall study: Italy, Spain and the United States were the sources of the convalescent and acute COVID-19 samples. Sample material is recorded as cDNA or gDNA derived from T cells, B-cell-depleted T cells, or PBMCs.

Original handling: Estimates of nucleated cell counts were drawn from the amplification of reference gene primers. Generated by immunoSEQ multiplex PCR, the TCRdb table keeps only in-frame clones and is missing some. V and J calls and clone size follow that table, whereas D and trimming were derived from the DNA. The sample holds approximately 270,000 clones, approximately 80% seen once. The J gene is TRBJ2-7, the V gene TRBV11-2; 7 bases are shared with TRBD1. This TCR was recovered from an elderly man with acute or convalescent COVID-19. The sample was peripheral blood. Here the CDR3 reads CASSLVRGRQYF. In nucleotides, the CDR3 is TGTGCCAGCAGCTTAGTCAGGGGGAGGCAGTACTTC. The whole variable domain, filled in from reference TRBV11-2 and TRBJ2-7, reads EAGVAQSPRYKIIEKRQSVAFWCNPISGHATLYWYQQILGQGPKLLIQFQNNGVVDDSQLPKDRFSAERLKGVDSTLKIQPAKLEDSAVYLCASSLVRGRQYFGPGTRLTVT.